Following are 3 T cell receptor beta chains from one sample sequenced in a study of T-cell memory formation after mild COVID-19. Each CDR3 protein is one row after TCRdb ran MiXCR on the 5' RACE reads. The sample shows 450,000 to 650,000 distinct CDR3 sequences, about 22% of them seen only once. Sample: PBMCs or a T cell subset sorted from them (not recorded which). The source of these receptors is an adult woman who had mild COVID-19 (a few samples of this study predate the infection). Cell type and time point are not known.

This clonotype was seen more than once but under ten times. This chain connects TRBV5-1 to TRBJ2-1, with 10 bases aligning to TRBD1. Losses at the gene ends were 5 bases for V and 6 bases for J; bases not matched to a gene: 2. The CDR3 has 13 amino acids. CDR1 is SGHRS and CDR2 is YFSETQ in the germline V gene. This CDR3 is CASRRDRGNEQFF. For the CDR3, the DNA is TGCGCCAGCAGGCGGGACAGGGGCAATGAGCAGTTCTTC.

There are a few counts of this clonotype. This sequence joins TRBV7-9 and TRBJ2-4; D gene ambiguous. V was trimmed by 4 bases and J by 7 bases, leaving 11 bases between them. Germline V CDR1 and CDR2: SEHNR, FQNEAQ (reference sequence). This CDR3 contains 13 residues. The chain's CDR3 is CASSSRLNNIQYF. DNA for the CDR3: TGTGCCAGCAGCTCGCGACTGAACAACATTCAGTACTTC. Looking up the rest from reference TRBV7-9 and TRBJ2-4 gives the full variable domain: DTGVSQNPRHKITKRGQNVTFRCDPISEHNRLYWYRQTLGQGPEFLTYFQNEAQLEKSRLLSDRFSAERPKGSFSTLEIQRTEQGDSAMYLCASSSRLNNIQYFGAGTRLSVL.

This clonotype was found a few times. This chain uses TRBV18 with TRBJ2-5, with D maybe TRBD1 (5 bases). Between the trimmed V and J ends, which lost 5 bases and 5 bases, there was a span of 9 bases. The CDR3 runs to 12 residues. Germline assignment: CDR1 KGHSH and CDR2 LQKENI. Here the CDR3 DNA reads TGTGCCAGCTCAACCAGGGCTGAGACCCAGTACTTC. Translation gives CASSTRAETQYF.